The rows below give T cell receptor beta chains drawn from one sample of a study of blood T cell repertoires in COVID-19. Generated by immunoSEQ multiplex PCR, the TCRdb table keeps only in-frame clones and is missing some. The table has 65,000 to 70,000 clones, over 75% seen once. The source material was peripheral blood. The source of these receptors is a man older than 75 with acute or convalescent COVID-19. Both conserved end residues are part of each CDR3. The order of the fields is clone size, V gene, D gene, J gene, CDR3 DNA, CDR3 protein. D genes are given only for firm matches. Where a row states a size, it is once, few, many or the class of an expanded clone; other rows omit it.

abundance: -
v_gene: TRBV24-1
d_gene: TRBD2
j_gene: TRBJ2-1
CDR3nt: TGTGCCACCAGTGATCCTAGCGGAAACTCCTACAATGAGCAGTTCTTC
CDR3aa: CATSDPSGNSYNEQFF

abundance: once
v_gene: TRBV5-4
d_gene: TRBD2
j_gene: TRBJ2-7
CDR3nt: TGTGCCAGCAGCTTGGGTATGCGGGGGTCCGAGCAGTACTTC
CDR3aa: CASSLGMRGSEQYF

abundance: -
v_gene: TRBV6-5
d_gene: -
j_gene: TRBJ1-3
CDR3nt: TGTGCCAGCAGTTACTCCAGGGAGGGTGGAAACACCATATATTTT
CDR3aa: CASSYSREGGNTIYF

abundance: -
v_gene: TRBV30
d_gene: -
j_gene: TRBJ1-6
CDR3nt: TGTGCCTGGATCGGCCCAGGGTCCTATAATTCACCCCTCCACTTT
CDR3aa: CAWIGPGSYNSPLHF

abundance: -
v_gene: TRBV27
d_gene: -
j_gene: TRBJ2-7
CDR3nt: TGTGCCAGCATGCGGTACTCCTTCTCCTACGAGCAGTACTTC
CDR3aa: CASMRYSFSYEQYF

abundance: -
v_gene: TRBV5-1
d_gene: -
j_gene: TRBJ1-2
CDR3nt: TGCGCCAGCAGCTTGACGAGGCAGGGAACCTATGGCTACACCTTC
CDR3aa: CASSLTRQGTYGYTF

abundance: -
v_gene: TRBV2
d_gene: TRBD1
j_gene: TRBJ1-5
CDR3nt: TGTGCCAGCAGACCACCGGGACAGGGGTACAATCAGCCCCAGCATTTT
CDR3aa: CASRPPGQGYNQPQHF

abundance: few
v_gene: TRBV6-5
d_gene: TRBD1
j_gene: TRBJ1-2
CDR3nt: TGTGCCAGCAGTTACTCGGGACAGACCCTTAACTATGGCTACACCTTC
CDR3aa: CASSYSGQTLNYGYTF

abundance: -
v_gene: TRBV11-2
d_gene: TRBD2
j_gene: TRBJ2-1
CDR3nt: TGTGCCAGCAGCCTAGAAGCTAGCGGGAGGGCCTACAATGAGCAGTTCTTC
CDR3aa: CASSLEASGRAYNEQFF

abundance: -
v_gene: TRBV30
d_gene: TRBD1
j_gene: TRBJ1-5
CDR3nt: TGTGCCTGGAGTAGGACGGGACAGGGGGAGAAACTACAGCCCCAGCATTTT
CDR3aa: CAWSRTGQGEKLQPQHF

abundance: -
v_gene: TRBV19
d_gene: -
j_gene: TRBJ1-4
CDR3nt: TGTGCCAGTAGCTCACAGGGTTTTAATGAAAAACTGTTTTTT
CDR3aa: CASSSQGFNEKLFF

abundance: -
v_gene: TRBV27
d_gene: -
j_gene: TRBJ1-4
CDR3nt: TGTGCCAGCAGGGCACAGGGAGTAGGGGAAAAACTGTTTTTT
CDR3aa: CASRAQGVGEKLFF

abundance: -
v_gene: TRBV27
d_gene: -
j_gene: TRBJ2-1
CDR3nt: TGTGCCAGCAGATTCGGGTTTCTCGCTGAGCAGTTCTTC
CDR3aa: CASRFGFLAEQFF

abundance: few
v_gene: TRBV11-2
d_gene: -
j_gene: TRBJ1-6
CDR3nt: TGTGCCAGCAGCTTAGGAGGGGACACTTATAATTCACCCCTCCACTTT
CDR3aa: CASSLGGDTYNSPLHF

abundance: -
v_gene: TRBV11-2
d_gene: TRBD1
j_gene: TRBJ2-7
CDR3nt: TGTGCCAGCAGCTCCTACAGGGGTGGGTCCTACGAGCAGTACTTC
CDR3aa: CASSSYRGGSYEQYF

abundance: -
v_gene: TRBV15
d_gene: TRBD2
j_gene: TRBJ2-7
CDR3nt: TGTGCCACCAGCCGTGGGACTAGCGGGAGCGGGGAAAACGAGCAGTACTTC
CDR3aa: CATSRGTSGSGENEQYF

abundance: -
v_gene: TRBV4-3
d_gene: TRBD2
j_gene: TRBJ2-3
CDR3nt: TGCGCCAGCAGCCAAGTTATTAGCGGGTACACAGATACGCAGTATTTT
CDR3aa: CASSQVISGYTDTQYF

abundance: -
v_gene: TRBV14
d_gene: TRBD2
j_gene: TRBJ2-1
CDR3nt: TGTGCCAGCAGCCGTAGCGGGAGTAGCTACAATGAGCAGTTCTTC
CDR3aa: CASSRSGSSYNEQFF

abundance: once
v_gene: TRBV5-6
d_gene: -
j_gene: TRBJ1-2
CDR3nt: TGTGCCAGCAGCCTCGAGTCTAGGACTCTTACCTTC
CDR3aa: CASSLESRTLTF

abundance: -
v_gene: TRBV24-1
d_gene: -
j_gene: TRBJ2-5
CDR3nt: TGTGCCACCAGTGCTCGCAGGCAAGGGACCCAGTACTTC
CDR3aa: CATSARRQGTQYF

abundance: -
v_gene: TRBV29-1
d_gene: -
j_gene: TRBJ1-2
CDR3nt: TGCAGCGTTGGATGGGGGGGCGGTGGCTACACCTTC
CDR3aa: CSVGWGGGGYTF

abundance: once
v_gene: TRBV14
d_gene: -
j_gene: TRBJ1-1
CDR3nt: TGTGCCAGCAGCCAAGCGCAGGCGAACACTGAAGCTTTCTTT
CDR3aa: CASSQAQANTEAFF

abundance: -
v_gene: TRBV12-3/TRBV12-4
d_gene: -
j_gene: TRBJ2-1
CDR3nt: TGTGCCAGCAGTTTTCGACGGGATGAGCAGTTCTTC
CDR3aa: CASSFRRDEQFF

abundance: few
v_gene: TRBV30
d_gene: -
j_gene: TRBJ1-1
CDR3nt: TGTGCCTGGAGTGTAAGGTCCGAATGGGAGTTCTTT
CDR3aa: CAWSVRSEWEFF

abundance: -
v_gene: TRBV18
d_gene: TRBD2
j_gene: TRBJ2-5
CDR3nt: TGTGCCAGCTCACCGACTAGCGGACTGTACCAAGAGACCCAGTACTTC
CDR3aa: CASSPTSGLYQETQYF

abundance: few
v_gene: TRBV11-2
d_gene: TRBD1
j_gene: TRBJ1-2
CDR3nt: TGTGCCAGCAGCAAGATAACAGGGGGGGACTATGGCTACACCTTC
CDR3aa: CASSKITGGDYGYTF

abundance: -
v_gene: TRBV12-3/TRBV12-4
d_gene: -
j_gene: TRBJ2-4
CDR3nt: TGTGCCAGTACAAACCTAGCCAAAAACATTCAGTACTTC
CDR3aa: CASTNLAKNIQYF

abundance: -
v_gene: TRBV21-1
d_gene: -
j_gene: TRBJ1-2
CDR3nt: TGTGCCAGCAGCAACACAGGTGACCCCTATGGCTACACCTTC
CDR3aa: CASSNTGDPYGYTF

abundance: -
v_gene: TRBV6-6
d_gene: TRBD1
j_gene: TRBJ1-2
CDR3nt: TGTGCCAGCAGTTACTCAGGAGAGGGGGCGGGTGGCTACACCTTC
CDR3aa: CASSYSGEGAGGYTF

abundance: -
v_gene: TRBV27
d_gene: -
j_gene: TRBJ2-4
CDR3nt: TGTGCCAGCAGTACCACAGGGTATGATGCCATTCAGTACTTC
CDR3aa: CASSTTGYDAIQYF

abundance: -
v_gene: TRBV7-9
d_gene: TRBD2
j_gene: TRBJ2-3
CDR3nt: TGTGCCAGCAGCCCGAGCGGGGGCCGGGGTACGCAGTATTTT
CDR3aa: CASSPSGGRGTQYF

abundance: few
v_gene: TRBV11-2
d_gene: TRBD1
j_gene: TRBJ1-2
CDR3nt: TGTGCCAGCAGCCCAGGGGGAGATCCTAGCTATGGCTACACCTTC
CDR3aa: CASSPGGDPSYGYTF

abundance: -
v_gene: TRBV21-1
d_gene: -
j_gene: TRBJ1-5
CDR3nt: TGTGCCAGCAGCAAAGTAAGCAGGGTTATTGATCAGCCCCAGCATTTT
CDR3aa: CASSKVSRVIDQPQHF

abundance: -
v_gene: TRBV6-5
d_gene: TRBD1
j_gene: TRBJ1-1
CDR3nt: TGTGCCAGCAGTCGGGACAGGGGGATGAATACTGAAGCTTTCTTT
CDR3aa: CASSRDRGMNTEAFF

abundance: few
v_gene: TRBV5-1
d_gene: TRBD2
j_gene: TRBJ2-2
CDR3nt: TGCGCCAGCATAAGGACTAGCGGGAGGCCCGGGGAGCTGTTTTTT
CDR3aa: CASIRTSGRPGELFF

abundance: -
v_gene: TRBV5-1
d_gene: -
j_gene: TRBJ2-7
CDR3nt: TGCGCCAGCAGCTTGGTCGGAGGCTACGAGCAGTACTTC
CDR3aa: CASSLVGGYEQYF

abundance: -
v_gene: TRBV2
d_gene: -
j_gene: TRBJ2-1
CDR3nt: TGTGCCAGCATACTAGCAGTATACAATGAGCAGTTCTTC
CDR3aa: CASILAVYNEQFF

abundance: -
v_gene: TRBV24-1
d_gene: TRBD1
j_gene: TRBJ2-3
CDR3nt: TGTGCCACCAGTGACTGGACAGGGCGGCGTACGCAGTATTTT
CDR3aa: CATSDWTGRRTQYF

abundance: -
v_gene: TRBV12-3/TRBV12-4
d_gene: -
j_gene: TRBJ1-1
CDR3nt: TGTGCCAGCGCCTTTAGCGGCGTTCAGGAGGCTTTCTTT
CDR3aa: CASAFSGVQEAFF

abundance: -
v_gene: TRBV6-6
d_gene: TRBD2
j_gene: TRBJ2-7
CDR3nt: TGTGCCAGCAGTTACAAGCGGGAGGGCCATTCCTACGAGCAGTACTTC
CDR3aa: CASSYKREGHSYEQYF

abundance: -
v_gene: TRBV30
d_gene: TRBD1
j_gene: TRBJ1-2
CDR3nt: TGTGCCTGGAGTGTACAGGGGGCCTATGGCTACACCTTC
CDR3aa: CAWSVQGAYGYTF